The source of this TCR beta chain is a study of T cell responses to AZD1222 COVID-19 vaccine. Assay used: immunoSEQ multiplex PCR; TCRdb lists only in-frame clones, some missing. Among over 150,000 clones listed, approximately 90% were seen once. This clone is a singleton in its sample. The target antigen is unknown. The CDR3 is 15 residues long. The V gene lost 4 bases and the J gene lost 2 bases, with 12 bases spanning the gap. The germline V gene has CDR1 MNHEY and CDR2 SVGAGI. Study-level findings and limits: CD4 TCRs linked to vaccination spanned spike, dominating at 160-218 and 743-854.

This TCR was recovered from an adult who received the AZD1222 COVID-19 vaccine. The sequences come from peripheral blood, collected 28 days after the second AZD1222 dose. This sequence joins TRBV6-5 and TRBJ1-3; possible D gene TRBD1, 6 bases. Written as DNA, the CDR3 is TGTGCCAGCAGTTCCAGGGGTCTCGCTGGAAACACCATATATTTT. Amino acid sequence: CASSSRGLAGNTIYF.